This T cell receptor (beta chain) was recorded in a study of T cell repertoires in cytomegalovirus infection. Study at large: Public TCR beta signature analysis indicated the presence of both CMV infection and matching HLA type.

TCRdb independently ran MiXCR on the reads; one entry per CDR3 protein. The data contain 900,000 to 950,000 distinct CDR3 sequences, around 32% of them singletons. Trimming took 1 base from V and 1 from J, leaving 7 bases between them. Germline V CDR1 and CDR2: DFQATT, SNEGSKA (reference sequence). The CDR3 contains 14 residues. Notes on this clonotype: Its antigen is not known.

This sequence was found in a human donor in good health (CMV status not recorded). Some clones in this sample may be carry-over from other donors' samples. This sequence joins TRBV20-1 and TRBJ1-4; D remains ambiguous. The sequencing used cultured CD8+ T cells from PBMCs, collected from culture after CMV antigen stimulation. The CDR3 here is CSARVRGTNEKLFF. CDR3 nucleotides: TGCAGTGCTAGAGTGCGGGGAACTAATGAAAAACTGTTTTTT.